The sequence of this T cell receptor beta chain was determined in a study of human T cells and chemical hapten exposure (dated by TCRdb to the early 2020s). Describing the broader study: Libraries were pooled for sequencing, and variation in per-sample TCR yields was attributed mainly to small differences in library volumes within the pool. This study followed changes in the peripheral blood TCR repertoire in vivo during primary and secondary sensitization of alopecia patients to the hapten diphenylcyclopropenone (DPC). For every blood RNA sample, sequencing covered both the TCR alpha and TCR beta chains.

V is pared back by 0 bases and J by 7 bases, with 17 bases lying between the germline termini. The germline V gene gives CDR1 as SGHRS and CDR2 as YFSETQ. Including cysteine and phenylalanine, the CDR3 has 16 amino acids. Left in the record is the CDR3 DNA by itself, 48 bases read in frame from the first base. Total RNA was extracted from unfractionated whole blood collected in Tempus Blood RNA tubes. As TCR sequencing controls, five healthy volunteers were used, with blood taken at day 0, 2 weeks and 6 weeks. Beyond this particular receptor, the publication reports: After repeated subsampling, changes were observed in the strength of the expansion versus patch-test correlation and in the threshold at which the correlation became significant. The number of TCRs above 1 in 1000 frequency did not change with DPC sensitization; there was no evidence of global repertoire structure alterations.

Receptor libraries were prepared by 5' RACE. The sequencing machine was an Illumina MiSeq. Library preparation attached unique molecular identifiers to individual cDNA molecules for quantitative, reproducible TCR counting. The authors' analysis ran thus. Samples had a median of roughly 98,000 TCRs, with a range from about 23,224 to 750,000. The Decombinator software suite was used to annotate the V, J and CDR3 of the TCR reads. For PS versus PT1 abundance plots, all samples were subsampled to the same number of TCRs (28,000). Expanded TCRs were defined as absent before sensitization and observed at least eight times at the 2-week time point. The public reads were reanalyzed by TCRdb: fastp trimming at Q25, MiXCR alignment, in-frame beta chains only. Entries are consolidated by CDR3 protein sequence, retaining the most common genes and DNA. The V and J calls, along with clone size, are taken from TCRdb and not from the paper's own processing. A total of roughly 120,000 distinct CDR3 sequences appear in this sample, approximately 20% of them only once. Clones ranked in the top ten supply 2.8% of the sample.

Only a few counts were recorded for this clonotype. There is no known antigen for this receptor. No per-base quality is available; no much larger clone lies one base away. Here the chain combines TRBV5-1 and TRBJ1-5, with TRBD1 tentatively as D gene (5 bases match). This sequence was found in a human donor in good health. The nucleotides read TGCGCCAGCAGCTTGGGGGGGTCTGGGTTTGAACAGCCCCAGCATTTT. It codes for CASSLGGSGFEQPQHF.